These 24 T cell receptor beta chains were sequenced from one sample in a study of T cell changes during pregnancy in multiple sclerosis. Libraries were prepared by immunoSEQ multiplex PCR; TCRdb keeps only in-frame clonotypes and omits some of them. This table holds about 79,000 clones, just over 90% found once. This specimen consisted of peripheral blood, obtained in the second trimester of pregnancy. These receptors all stem from a female donor in good health, enrolled as a control in a pregnancy study.

The V gene is TRBV5-1, the J gene TRBJ1-1, with 9 bases that match TRBD1. The CDR3 has 16 residues. Trimming cost V 4 bases and J 5 bases; bases outside gene matches: 12. The germline gives CDR1 SGHRS, CDR2 YFSETQ. The CDR3 nucleotides are TGCGCCAGCAGCCCTATTCCGGGACAGGGAGGAACTGAAGCTTTCTTT. Its translation is CASSPIPGQGGTEAFF.

The chain employs TRBV30 and TRBJ2-3, with 15 bases identical to TRBD2. Germline loops: CDR1 GTSNPN, CDR2 SVGIG (reference sequence). The V and J ends lost 3 bases and 8 bases, in that order; junction bases with no gene match: 6. The CDR3 has 15 residues. CDR3 region: CAWRAPGLAGGTQYF. DNA for the CDR3: TGTGCCTGGAGGGCCCCGGGACTAGCGGGAGGTACGCAGTATTTT.

The chain links TRBV4-3 to TRBJ1-3, with D perhaps matching TRBD1 (6 bases). Between the trimmed V and J ends, which lost 1 base and 5 bases, there was a span of 9 bases. In germline, CDR1 is LGHNA, CDR2 YSLEER. This CDR3 is built from 14 residues. The CDR3 sequence is CASSQGQGRNTIYF. The CDR3 coding sequence is TGCGCCAGCAGCCAAGGCCAGGGGCGAAACACCATATATTTT.

The chain carries TRBV7-2 and TRBJ2-2, with D maybe TRBD1 (6 bases). The germline V and J ends were trimmed by 5 bases and 4 bases, with 17 bases remaining between them. Germline CDR1 reads SGHTA; CDR2 reads FQGNSA. The CDR3 spans 16 residues. In DNA, the CDR3 is TGTGCCAGCAGCGTTTACTCAGGGGCCCCCACCGGGGAGCTGTTTTTT. Amino acid sequence: CASSVYSGAPTGELFF.

The chain carries TRBV4-3 and TRBJ1-2; possibly TRBD1 for D (5 bases). Looked up from germline, CDR1 is LGHNA and CDR2 is YSLEER. Trimming removed 0 bases from V and 7 bases from J, with 9 bases in between. The CDR3 extends over 13 amino acids. The CDR3 DNA reads TGCGCCAGCAGCCAAGACAGGGTTCGTGGCTACACCTTC. It translates to CASSQDRVRGYTF.

The chain combines TRBV6-5 with TRBJ1-4, with a weak D call TRBD1 (5 bases). Per germline, CDR1 MNHEY and CDR2 SVGAGI. The germline V and J ends were trimmed by 4 bases and 5 bases, with 14 bases remaining between them. This CDR3 has 15 residues. The CDR3: CASSSQGFKNEKLFF. CDR3 bases: TGTGCCAGCAGTTCCCAGGGCTTTAAAAATGAAAAACTGTTTTTT.

J is TRBJ1-1 and V is TRBV30; D perhaps matches TRBD1 (5 bases). The germline V gene encodes CDR1 GTSNPN and CDR2 SVGIG (reference sequence). The CDR3 runs 11 residues. Between the trimmed V and J ends, which lost 4 bases and 8 bases, there was a span of 11 bases. CDR3 region: CAWKRRGEAFF. The CDR3 bases are TGTGCCTGGAAAAGAAGGGGCGAAGCTTTCTTT.

The chain couples TRBV5-4 to TRBJ2-2; possibly TRBD1 for D (6 bases). V dropped 4 bases and J dropped 7 bases, with 8 bases sitting between them. The CDR3 length is 12 residues. Germline CDR1 SGHNT, CDR2 YYREEE (reference sequence). The CDR3 spells CASSKQGGELFF. As DNA, the CDR3 is TGTGCCAGCAGCAAACAGGGCGGGGAGCTGTTTTTT. Supplemented by reference TRBV5-4 and TRBJ2-2, the full variable domain reads ETGVTQSPTHLIKTRGQQVTLRCSSQSGHNTVSWYQQALGQGPQFIFQYYREEENGRGNFPPRFSGLQFPNYSSELNVNALELDDSALYLCASSKQGGELFFGEGSRLTVL.

This chain uses TRBV11-2 with TRBJ2-1; D is ambiguous. Germline CDR1 reads SGHAT; CDR2 reads FQNNGV. Between the trimmed V and J ends, which lost 7 bases and 7 bases, there was a span of 8 bases. The CDR3 consists of 11 residues. CDR3 sequence reads: CASMYGNEQFF. Here the CDR3 DNA reads TGTGCCAGCATGTACGGGAATGAGCAGTTCTTC.

V is TRBV19 and J is TRBJ1-2; the match to TRBD1 covers 7 bases. The germline V gene encodes CDR1 LNHDA and CDR2 SQIVND (reference sequence). V shed 2 bases, J shed 0 bases, and the junction held 12 bases outside the gene matches. The CDR3 is made up of 18 amino acids. CDR3 sequence: CASSINSGQRSTNYGYTF. Written as DNA, the CDR3 is TGTGCCAGTAGTATAAATTCGGGACAGCGGTCGACTAACTATGGCTACACCTTC.

The chain carries TRBV9 and TRBJ1-2; 10 bases agree with TRBD1. V lost 0 bases to trimming and J lost 8 bases; unmatched junction nucleotides: 7. Germline CDR1 reads SGDLS; CDR2 reads YYNGEE. CDR3 length: 15 residues. The CDR3 nucleotides are TGTGCCAGCAGCGTAGATCAGGGACAGGGGTTGGGCTACACCTTC. It translates to CASSVDQGQGLGYTF.

The V gene is TRBV7-2, the J gene TRBJ2-5; 7 bases align to TRBD1. The CDR3 extends over 16 amino acids. Germline CDR1 reads SGHTA; CDR2 reads FQGNSA. V dropped 5 bases and J dropped 4; count of bases not matched to a gene: 13. CDR3: CASSEQGYPGGETQYF. CDR3 nucleotide sequence: TGTGCCAGCAGCGAACAGGGTTACCCAGGGGGAGAGACCCAGTACTTC.

The chain uses TRBV7-9 and TRBJ1-1; D is possibly TRBD1 (5 bases). The length of the CDR3 is 14 residues. Trimming shortened V by 5 bases and J by 0 bases, and 10 bases separated the two germline ends. Germline CDR1 is SEHNR and CDR2 is FQNEAQ (reference sequence). The CDR3 sequence: CASSPQGLNTEAFF. The CDR3 DNA sequence: TGTGCCAGCAGCCCGCAGGGTCTGAACACTGAAGCTTTCTTT. Using reference TRBV7-9 and TRBJ1-1 for the parts outside the CDR3, the full variable domain is DTGVSQNPRHKITKRGQNVTFRCDPISEHNRLYWYRQTLGQGPEFLTYFQNEAQLEKSRLLSDRFSAERPKGSFSTLEIQRTEQGDSAMYLCASSPQGLNTEAFFGQGTRLTVV.

The chain links TRBV10-1 to TRBJ2-3, with unresolved D. Deletions cut 6 bases from V and 5 bases from J, with 15 bases between. CDR1 is WNHNN and CDR2 is SYGVQD in the germline V gene (reference sequence). This CDR3 is built from 14 residues. In nucleotides, the CDR3 is TGCGCCAGCAGCCCCAGACAAGCCGGAGATACGCAGTATTTT. Translating it yields CASSPRQAGDTQYF.

The J gene is TRBJ1-5, the V gene TRBV18; D uncertain. The CDR3 is 12 amino acids. Germline V gene data show CDR1 as KGHSH and CDR2 as LQKENI. Between the trimmed V and J ends, which lost 2 bases and 10 bases, there was a span of 9 bases. CDR3 sequence: CASSPDMEPQHF. In DNA form, the CDR3 reads TGTGCCAGCTCACCAGACATGGAACCCCAGCATTTT.

The genes are TRBV5-1 and TRBJ1-2; TRBD1 matches at 9 bases. The junction had 5 bases not matched to a gene; V was cut back by 4 bases and J by 4 bases. Germline values: CDR1 SGHRS, CDR2 YFSETQ. The CDR3 is 14 residues long. The CDR3 sequence is CASSPGQGIYGYTF. In DNA, the CDR3 is TGCGCCAGCAGCCCGGGACAGGGTATCTATGGCTACACCTTC.

The chain combines TRBV27 with TRBJ2-7, with D maybe TRBD1 (6 bases). Germline lookup yields CDR1 MNHEY and CDR2 SMNVEV (reference sequence). The CDR3 totals 13 residues. The germline V and J ends were trimmed by 7 bases and 5 bases, with 15 bases remaining between them. This CDR3 reads CASKIQQGNEQYF. Written as DNA, the CDR3 is TGTGCCAGCAAAATCCAACAGGGAAACGAGCAGTACTTC.

By sample fraction, this clone is medium-sized. V is TRBV4-1 and J is TRBJ2-7; D possibly corresponds to TRBD1 (6 bases). The germline V and J ends were trimmed by 6 bases and 0 bases, with 12 bases remaining between them. This CDR3 has 14 residues. In germline, CDR1 is MGHRA, CDR2 YSYEKL. The CDR3 DNA is TGCGCCAGCAGGGTAACGGGACACTCCTACGAGCAGTACTTC. Translating gives CASRVTGHSYEQYF.

J is TRBJ1-5 and V is TRBV19; D unresolved. The length of the CDR3 is 15 residues. CDR1 is LNHDA and CDR2 is SQIVND in the germline V gene (reference sequence). Trimming removed 0 bases from V and 7 bases from J, with 13 bases in between. This CDR3 reads CASSIDIPGRQPQHF. CDR3 in DNA: TGTGCCAGTAGTATAGATATCCCGGGGAGGCAGCCCCAGCATTTT. Supplemented by reference TRBV19 and TRBJ1-5, the full variable domain reads DGGITQSPKYLFRKEGQNVTLSCEQNLNHDAMYWYRQDPGQGLRLIYYSQIVNDFQKGDIAEGYSVSREKKESFPLTVTSAQKNPTAFYLCASSIDIPGRQPQHFGDGTRLSIL.

This sequence joins TRBV25-1 and TRBJ2-5; 13 bases are a match to TRBD2. With V trimmed by 1 base and J by 5 bases, 4 bases remained unmatched. Germline CDR1 is MGHDK and CDR2 is SYGVNS. This CDR3 has 16 residues. The CDR3 here is CASSELVTSGGETQYF. CDR3 in DNA: TGTGCCAGCAGTGAATTAGTGACTAGCGGGGGGGAGACCCAGTACTTC. The full variable domain, in which reference TRBV25-1 and TRBJ2-5 provide the parts outside the CDR3, is EADIYQTPRYLVIGTGKKITLECSQTMGHDKMYWYQQDPGMELHLIHYSYGVNSTEKGDLSSESTVSRIRTEHFPLTLESARPSHTSQYLCASSELVTSGGETQYFGPGTRLLVL.

The chain couples TRBV7-9 to TRBJ2-3; TRBD2 matches 7 bases. This CDR3 contains 15 residues. V was clipped by 5 bases and J by 3 bases; unmatched bases: 8. Germline V lookup: CDR1 SEHNR, CDR2 FQNEAQ (reference sequence). The CDR3 region is CASSPYLRGTDTQYF. CDR3 DNA: TGTGCCAGCAGCCCCTACTTGCGGGGGACAGATACGCAGTATTTT.

V and J are TRBV2 and TRBJ2-2; 9 nucleotides align to TRBD2. Unmatched junction bases numbered 5, after V lost 10 bases and J lost 2 bases. The CDR3 totals 14 residues. CDR1 and CDR2 from the germline V gene are SNHLY and FYNNEI. As DNA, the CDR3 is TGTGCCACAAGCGGGGGGCCCAACACCGGGGAGCTGTTTTTT. Protein: CATSGGPNTGELFF.

Turning to this clone: The CDR3 carries no conserved terminal phenylalanine or tryptophan, so it likely arises from a read error. The DNA is omitted, as the CDR3 cannot be located on it reliably, and the CDR3 follows TCRdb's listing. The rearrangement links TRBV6-6 to TRBJ1-2; no DNA check was done on the table's D call, TRBD1. Germline loops: CDR1 MNHNY, CDR2 SVGAGI (reference sequence). Ends included, the CDR3 has 12 residues. The CDR3 spells CASSSNQGTPST.

This clone was found once. This chain links TRBV9 with TRBJ2-1; D may be TRBD1 (5 bases). V was shortened by 0 bases and J by 2 bases, with 12 bases between the two germline ends. The CDR3 covers 16 residues. CDR1 is SGDLS, CDR2 YYNGEE, per germline. CDR3 protein: CASSVESQGPYNEQFF. In DNA, the CDR3 is TGTGCCAGCAGCGTAGAGAGCCAGGGTCCCTACAATGAGCAGTTCTTC. The variable domain in full, completed from reference TRBV9 and TRBJ2-1, reads DSGVTQTPKHLITATGQRVTLRCSPRSGDLSVYWYQQSLDQGLQFLIQYYNGEERAKGNILERFSAQQFPDLHSELNLSSLELGDSALYFCASSVESQGPYNEQFFGPGTRLTVL.